A single sample is the source of the 2 T cell receptor beta chains below, sequenced in a study of blood T cell repertoires in COVID-19. Method: immunoSEQ multiplex PCR; TCRdb's copy keeps in-frame clones and lacks some. The sample contains some 150,000 clones, 65% to 90% of which appear only once. The sequenced sample consisted of peripheral blood. The receptor set was obtained from a woman between 50 and 59 years old in a cohort sampled during active or convalescent COVID-19.

This chain joins TRBV7-8 and TRBJ1-3, with D possibly being TRBD1 (6 bases). Trimming stripped 7 bases from V and 0 bases from J, with 13 bases between. Germline assignment: CDR1 SGHVS and CDR2 FQNEAQ. The CDR3 has 15 amino acids. Written as DNA, the CDR3 is TGTGCCAGCACACCTCGCAGGGGCTCTGGAAACACCATATATTTT. It specifies CASTPRRGSGNTIYF.

This chain joins TRBV7-9 and TRBJ2-1; D not resolved. The CDR3 covers 12 residues. Germline V gene data show CDR1 as SEHNR and CDR2 as FQNEAQ (reference sequence). The V end lost 1 base, the J end lost 10 bases, and 8 bases lay between the germline ends. The CDR3 loop reads CASSLDSGEQFF. In DNA, the CDR3 is TGTGCCAGCAGCTTAGACTCAGGCGAGCAGTTCTTC.